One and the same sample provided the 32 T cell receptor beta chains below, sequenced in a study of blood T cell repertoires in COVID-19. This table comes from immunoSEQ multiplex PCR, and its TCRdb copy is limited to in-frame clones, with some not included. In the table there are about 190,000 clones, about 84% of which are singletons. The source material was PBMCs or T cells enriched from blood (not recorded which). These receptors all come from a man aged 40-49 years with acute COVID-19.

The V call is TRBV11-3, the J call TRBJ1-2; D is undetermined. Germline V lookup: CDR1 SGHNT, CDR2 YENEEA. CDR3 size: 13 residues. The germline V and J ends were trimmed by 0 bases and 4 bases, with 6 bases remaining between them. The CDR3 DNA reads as TGTGCCAGCAGCTTAGACGGTGGCTATGGCTACACCTTC. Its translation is CASSLDGGYGYTF. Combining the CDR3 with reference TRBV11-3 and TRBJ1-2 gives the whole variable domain EAGVVQSPRYKIIEKKQPVAFWCNPISGHNTLYWYLQNLGQGPELLIRYENEEAVDDSQLPKDRFSAERLKGVDSTLKIQPAELGDSAVYLCASSLDGGYGYTFGSGTRLTVV.

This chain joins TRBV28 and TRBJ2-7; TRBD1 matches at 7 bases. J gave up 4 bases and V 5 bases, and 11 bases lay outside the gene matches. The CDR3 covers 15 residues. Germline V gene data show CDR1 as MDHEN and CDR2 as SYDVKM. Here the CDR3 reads CASSQIPGTAYEQYF. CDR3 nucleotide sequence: TGTGCCAGCAGTCAAATTCCCGGGACAGCTTACGAGCAGTACTTC.

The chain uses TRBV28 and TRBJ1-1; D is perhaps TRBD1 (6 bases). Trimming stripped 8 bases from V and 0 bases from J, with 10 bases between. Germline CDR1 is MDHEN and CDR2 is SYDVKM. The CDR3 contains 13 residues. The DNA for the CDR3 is TGTGCCAGCGGACAGAGGATGAACACTGAAGCTTTCTTT. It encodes CASGQRMNTEAFF.

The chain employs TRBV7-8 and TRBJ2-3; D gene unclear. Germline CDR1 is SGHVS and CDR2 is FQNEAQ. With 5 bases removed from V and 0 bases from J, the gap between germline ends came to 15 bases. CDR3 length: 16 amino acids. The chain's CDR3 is CASSAPGGVSTDTQYF. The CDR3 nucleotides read TGTGCCAGCAGCGCCCCGGGTGGAGTTAGCACAGATACGCAGTATTTT.

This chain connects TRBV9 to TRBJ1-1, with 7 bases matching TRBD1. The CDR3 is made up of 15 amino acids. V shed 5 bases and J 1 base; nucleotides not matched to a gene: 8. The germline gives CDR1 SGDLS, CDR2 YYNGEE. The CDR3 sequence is CASRRTGVENTEAFF. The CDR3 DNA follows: TGTGCCAGCAGGCGCACAGGGGTTGAGAACACTGAAGCTTTCTTT.

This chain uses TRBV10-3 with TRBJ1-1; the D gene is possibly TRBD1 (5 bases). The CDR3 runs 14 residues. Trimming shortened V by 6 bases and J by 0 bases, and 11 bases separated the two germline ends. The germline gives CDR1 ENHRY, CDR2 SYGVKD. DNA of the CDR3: TGTGCCATCAGACCCGCGGGGGTGAACACTGAAGCTTTCTTT. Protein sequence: CAIRPAGVNTEAFF.

The CDR3 nucleotides read TGTGCCAGCAGCTTAGACTCTAGACGGTTCTCTAGCACAGATACGCAGTATTTT. Protein sequence: CASSLDSRRFSSTDTQYF. The chain uses TRBV7-2 and TRBJ2-3; D unresolved. Per germline, CDR1 SGHTA and CDR2 FQGNSA. Trimming cost V 1 base and J 0 bases, with 17 bases left between them. The CDR3 runs 18 residues.

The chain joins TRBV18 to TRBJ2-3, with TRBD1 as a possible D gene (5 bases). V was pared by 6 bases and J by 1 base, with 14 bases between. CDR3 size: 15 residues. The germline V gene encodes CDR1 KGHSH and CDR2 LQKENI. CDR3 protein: CASSDTGFRTDTQYF. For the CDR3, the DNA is TGTGCCAGCTCCGATACAGGTTTCCGCACAGATACGCAGTATTTT.

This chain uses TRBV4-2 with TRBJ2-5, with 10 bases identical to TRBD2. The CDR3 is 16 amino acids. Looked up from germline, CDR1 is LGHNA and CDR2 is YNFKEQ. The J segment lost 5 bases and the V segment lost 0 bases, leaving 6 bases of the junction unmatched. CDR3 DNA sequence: TGTGCCAGCAGCCAAGATGGGGCTAGCGGGAGTGAGACCCAGTACTTC. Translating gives CASSQDGASGSETQYF.

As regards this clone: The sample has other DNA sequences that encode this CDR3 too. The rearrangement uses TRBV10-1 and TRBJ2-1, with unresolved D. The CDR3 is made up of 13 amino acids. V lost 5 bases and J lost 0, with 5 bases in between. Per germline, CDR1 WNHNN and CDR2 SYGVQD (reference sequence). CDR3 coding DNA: TGCGCCAGCAGTTTAGACTCCTACAATGAGCAGTTCTTC. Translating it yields CASSLDSYNEQFF.

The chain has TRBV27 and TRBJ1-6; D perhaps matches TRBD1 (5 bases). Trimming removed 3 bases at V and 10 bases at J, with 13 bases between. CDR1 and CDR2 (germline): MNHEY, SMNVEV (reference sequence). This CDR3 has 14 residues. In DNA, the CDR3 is TGTGCCAGCAGTTTCATCAGGGAGGGATCACCCCTCCACTTT. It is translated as CASSFIREGSPLHF.

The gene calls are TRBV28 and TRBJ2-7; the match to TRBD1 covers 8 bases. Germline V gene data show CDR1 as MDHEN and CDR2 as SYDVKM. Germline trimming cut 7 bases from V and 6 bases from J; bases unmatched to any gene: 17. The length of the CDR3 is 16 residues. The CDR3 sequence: CASITLGTGRGSEQYF. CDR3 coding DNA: TGTGCCAGCATAACCCTAGGGACAGGACGTGGATCCGAGCAGTACTTC.

The CDR3 sequence is CASTESFLSVNEQFF. CDR3 in DNA: TGTGCCAGTACCGAGTCTTTTCTCTCGGTCAATGAGCAGTTCTTC. This rearrangement joins TRBV19 to TRBJ2-1; D ambiguous. Trimming removed 7 bases from V and 6 bases from J, with 19 bases in between. The CDR3 is 15 amino acids. Germline V gene data show CDR1 as LNHDA and CDR2 as SQIVND (reference sequence).

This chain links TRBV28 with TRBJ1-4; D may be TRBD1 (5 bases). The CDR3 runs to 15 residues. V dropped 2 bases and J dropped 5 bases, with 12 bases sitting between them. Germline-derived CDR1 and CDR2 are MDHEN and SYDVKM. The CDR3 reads CASSLTVRANEKLFF. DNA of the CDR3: TGTGCCAGCAGTTTAACTGTCAGGGCGAATGAAAAACTGTTTTTT.

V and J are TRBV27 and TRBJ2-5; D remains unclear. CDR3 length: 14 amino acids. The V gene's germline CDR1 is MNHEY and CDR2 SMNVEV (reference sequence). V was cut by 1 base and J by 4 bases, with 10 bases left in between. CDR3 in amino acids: CASSLLGSRETQYF. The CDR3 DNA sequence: TGTGCCAGCAGTTTATTGGGCAGCCGAGAGACCCAGTACTTC.

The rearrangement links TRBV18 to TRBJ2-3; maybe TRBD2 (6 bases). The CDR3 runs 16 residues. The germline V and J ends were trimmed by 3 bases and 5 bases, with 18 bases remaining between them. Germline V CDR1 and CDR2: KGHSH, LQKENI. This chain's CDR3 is CASSPSPSVKRDTQYF. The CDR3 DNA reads TGTGCCAGCTCACCCTCTCCTAGCGTGAAACGAGATACGCAGTATTTT. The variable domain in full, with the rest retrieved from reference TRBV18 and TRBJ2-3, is NAGVMQNPRHLVRRRGQEARLRCSPMKGHSHVYWYRQLPEEGLKFMVYLQKENIIDESGMPKERFSAEFPKEGPSILRIQQVVRGDSAAYFCASSPSPSVKRDTQYFGPGTRLTVL.

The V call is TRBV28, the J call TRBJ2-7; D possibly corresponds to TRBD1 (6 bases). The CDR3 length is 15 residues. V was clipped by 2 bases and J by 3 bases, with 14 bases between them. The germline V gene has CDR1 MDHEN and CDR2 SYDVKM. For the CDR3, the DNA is TGTGCCAGCAGTTTAAGAGAAGGGGGAAGCTACGAGCAGTACTTC. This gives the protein CASSLREGGSYEQYF.

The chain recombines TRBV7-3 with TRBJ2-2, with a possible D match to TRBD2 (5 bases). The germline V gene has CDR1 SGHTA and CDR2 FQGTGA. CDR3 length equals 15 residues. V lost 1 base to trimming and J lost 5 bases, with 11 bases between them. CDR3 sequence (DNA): TGTGCCAGCAGCTTAAGAACTAGTGGGACCGGGGAGCTGTTTTTT. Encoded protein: CASSLRTSGTGELFF.

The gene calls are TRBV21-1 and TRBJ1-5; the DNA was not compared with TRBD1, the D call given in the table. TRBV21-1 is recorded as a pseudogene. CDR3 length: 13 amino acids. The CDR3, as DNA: TGTGCCAGCACCCCGACAGGGGATCAGCCCCAGCATTTT. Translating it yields CASTPTGDQPQHF.

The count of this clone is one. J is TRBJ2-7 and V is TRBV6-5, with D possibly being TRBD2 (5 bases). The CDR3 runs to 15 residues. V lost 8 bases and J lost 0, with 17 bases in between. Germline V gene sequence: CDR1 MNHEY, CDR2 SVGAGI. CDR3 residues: CASGPRGVPSYEQYF. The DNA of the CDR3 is TGTGCCAGCGGGCCTCGGGGAGTCCCCTCCTACGAGCAGTACTTC.

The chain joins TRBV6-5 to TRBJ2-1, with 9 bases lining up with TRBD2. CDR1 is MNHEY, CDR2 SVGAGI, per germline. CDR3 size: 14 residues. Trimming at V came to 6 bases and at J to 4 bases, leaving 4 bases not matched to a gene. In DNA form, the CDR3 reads TGTGCCAGCAGAAAGACTAGCGGATACAATGAGCAGTTCTTC. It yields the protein CASRKTSGYNEQFF.

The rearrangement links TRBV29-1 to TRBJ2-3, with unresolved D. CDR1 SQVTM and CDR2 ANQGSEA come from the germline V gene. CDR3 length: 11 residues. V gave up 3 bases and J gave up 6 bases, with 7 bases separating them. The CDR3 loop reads CSVDSRDTQYF. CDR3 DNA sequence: TGCAGCGTTGACTCGAGGGATACGCAGTATTTT.

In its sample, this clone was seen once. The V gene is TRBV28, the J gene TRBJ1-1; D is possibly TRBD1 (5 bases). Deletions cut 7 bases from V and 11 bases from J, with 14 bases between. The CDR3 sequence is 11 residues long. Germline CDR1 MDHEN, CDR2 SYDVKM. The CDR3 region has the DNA TGTGCCAGCACTACAGGATTGGATGCTTTCTTT. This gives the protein CASTTGLDAFF.

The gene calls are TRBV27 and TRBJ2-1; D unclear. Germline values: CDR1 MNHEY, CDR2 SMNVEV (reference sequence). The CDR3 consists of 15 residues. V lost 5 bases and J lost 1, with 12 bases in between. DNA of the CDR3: TGTGCCAGCAGTCCGCTCCCGAGTTCCTACAATGAGCAGTTCTTC. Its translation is CASSPLPSSYNEQFF.

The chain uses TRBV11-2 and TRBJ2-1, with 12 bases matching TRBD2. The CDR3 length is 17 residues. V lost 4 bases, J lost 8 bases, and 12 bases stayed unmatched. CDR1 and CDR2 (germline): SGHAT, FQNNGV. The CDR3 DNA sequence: TGTGCCAGCAGCTCGCGACTAGCGGGAGAGCTTGCGGATGAGCAGTTCTTC. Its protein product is CASSSRLAGELADEQFF.

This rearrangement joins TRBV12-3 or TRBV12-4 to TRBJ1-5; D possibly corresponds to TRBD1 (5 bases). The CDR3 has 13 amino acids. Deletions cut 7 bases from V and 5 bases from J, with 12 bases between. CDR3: CASNRDSDQPQHF. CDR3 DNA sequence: TGTGCCAGCAACCGGGACTCTGATCAGCCCCAGCATTTT.

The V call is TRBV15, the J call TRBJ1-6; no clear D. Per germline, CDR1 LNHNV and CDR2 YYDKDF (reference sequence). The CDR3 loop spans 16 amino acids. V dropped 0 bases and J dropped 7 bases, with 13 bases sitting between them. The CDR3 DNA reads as TGTGCCACCAGCAGAGATCTGTCCGGGATGAATTCACCCCTCCACTTT. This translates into CATSRDLSGMNSPLHF.

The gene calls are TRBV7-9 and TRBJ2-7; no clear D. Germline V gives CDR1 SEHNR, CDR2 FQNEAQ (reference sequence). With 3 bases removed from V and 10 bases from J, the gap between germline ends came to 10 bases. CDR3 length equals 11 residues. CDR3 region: CASSFAEAQYF. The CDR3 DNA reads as TGTGCCAGCAGCTTTGCTGAAGCTCAGTACTTC.

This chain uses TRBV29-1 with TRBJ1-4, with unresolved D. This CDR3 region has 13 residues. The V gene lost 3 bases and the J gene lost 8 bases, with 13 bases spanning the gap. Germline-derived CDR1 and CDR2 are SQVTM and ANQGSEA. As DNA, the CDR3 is TGCAGCGTTGATGTCGGGTTGCGGGAAAAACTGTTTTTT. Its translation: CSVDVGLREKLFF.

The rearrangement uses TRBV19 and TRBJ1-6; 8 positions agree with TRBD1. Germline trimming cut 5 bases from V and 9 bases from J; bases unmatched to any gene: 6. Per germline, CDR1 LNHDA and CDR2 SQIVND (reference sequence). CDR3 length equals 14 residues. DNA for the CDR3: TGTGCCAGTAGTCGAGGACAGGGAAGTTCACCCCTCCACTTT. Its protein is CASSRGQGSSPLHF. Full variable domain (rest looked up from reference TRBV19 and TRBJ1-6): DGGITQSPKYLFRKEGQNVTLSCEQNLNHDAMYWYRQDPGQGLRLIYYSQIVNDFQKGDIAEGYSVSREKKESFPLTVTSAQKNPTAFYLCASSRGQGSSPLHFGNGTRLTVT.

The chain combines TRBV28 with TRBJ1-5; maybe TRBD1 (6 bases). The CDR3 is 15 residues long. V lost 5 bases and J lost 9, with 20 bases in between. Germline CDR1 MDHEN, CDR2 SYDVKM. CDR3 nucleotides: TGTGCCAGCAGTAGCGGGGGCAGCCGGTTTAGGCCCCAGCATTTT. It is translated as CASSSGGSRFRPQHF.

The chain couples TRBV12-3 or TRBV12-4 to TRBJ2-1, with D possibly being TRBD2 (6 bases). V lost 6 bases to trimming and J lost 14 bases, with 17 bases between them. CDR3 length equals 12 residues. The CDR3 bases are TGTGCCAGCAGCTTGGGTCCCGCGGGAAAGTTCTTC. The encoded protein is CASSLGPAGKFF.